The table lists the clone carrying this T cell receptor (beta chain) with a few counts. Germline-derived CDR1 and CDR2 are SEHNR and FQNEAQ (reference sequence). The CDR3 totals 14 residues. Trimming shortened V by 3 bases and J by 0 bases, and 6 bases separated the two germline ends. Sequencing used cDNA as its template, made by extracting RNA and reverse transcribing it. Sequencing was performed with immunoSEQ multiplex PCR; in TCRdb, only in-frame clones are kept and a portion is missing. The sample comprises 150,000 to 200,000 clones, roughly 60% of which are singletons, and approximately 1% rests with the top ten. Treatment here: oral pan-JAK inhibitor, 5-10 mg twice daily. The data were taken from a study of CD8+ T cells in alopecia areata.

This sequence originates from a human donor with alopecia areata. Sequencing used CD4+ T cells sorted from blood, obtained at week 24, from a patient treated with tofacitinib. V usage is TRBV7-9 and J usage is TRBJ1-5; D unclear. CDR3 DNA: TGTGCCAGCAGCTTGGCCAGTAGCAATCAGCCCCAGCATTTT. Protein product: CASSLASSNQPQHF.